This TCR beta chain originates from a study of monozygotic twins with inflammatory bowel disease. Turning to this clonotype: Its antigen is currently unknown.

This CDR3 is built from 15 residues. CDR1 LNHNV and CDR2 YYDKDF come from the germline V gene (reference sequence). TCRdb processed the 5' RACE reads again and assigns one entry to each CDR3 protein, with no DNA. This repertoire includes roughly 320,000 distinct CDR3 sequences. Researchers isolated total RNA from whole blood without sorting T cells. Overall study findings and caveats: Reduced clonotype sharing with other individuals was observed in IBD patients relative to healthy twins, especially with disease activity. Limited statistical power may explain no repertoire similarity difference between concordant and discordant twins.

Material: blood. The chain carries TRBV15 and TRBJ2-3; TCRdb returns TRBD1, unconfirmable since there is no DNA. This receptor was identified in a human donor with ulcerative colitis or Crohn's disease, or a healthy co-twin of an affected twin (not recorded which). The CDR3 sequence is CATSRDRPLGDTQYF.